One TCR beta chain is described in this entry. Original processing methods: Quantification of nucleated cells was approximated via reference gene primer amplification. Libraries were prepared by immunoSEQ multiplex PCR; TCRdb keeps only in-frame clonotypes and omits some of them. The DNA gave D and trimming, while V, J and clone size come from that table. The profile shows 200,000 or so clones, under 90% of them singletons. The data are from a study of blood T cell repertoires in COVID-19. For the study at large: Italy, Spain and the United States were the sources of the convalescent and acute COVID-19 samples. Sources were T cells, B-cell-depleted T cells, or PBMCs; the material itself was cDNA or gDNA.

This TCR was recovered from a man under 40 with active or convalescent COVID-19. Sequenced: peripheral blood.

In DNA, the CDR3 is TGCGCCAGCAGCTTACAGGGGTCGGCGATGAACACTGAAGCTTTCTTT. Protein sequence: CASSLQGSAMNTEAFF. The chain joins TRBV5-1 to TRBJ1-1, with TRBD1 identical over 7 bases. The ends lost 2 bases at V and 0 bases at J; junction bases unmatched: 7. This CDR3 spans 16 amino acids. Germline lookup yields CDR1 SGHRS and CDR2 YFSETQ. Supplemented by reference TRBV5-1 and TRBJ1-1, the full variable domain reads KAGVTQTPRYLIKTRGQQVTLSCSPISGHRSVSWYQQTPGQGLQFLFEYFSETQRNKGNFPGRFSGRQFSNSRSEMNVSTLELGDSALYLCASSLQGSAMNTEAFFGQGTRLTVV.